The text below deals with one TCR beta chain. The data originate from a study of CD8 T cells in Susac syndrome. CDR1 and CDR2 (germline): SGHRS, YFSETQ. The V and J ends lost 0 bases and 0 bases respectively, with 9 bases between them. This CDR3 is 16 amino acids long. Random hexamers primed reverse transcription of about 0.5 to 1 ug RNA. One entry per CDR3 protein results from TCRdb running MiXCR on the immunoSEQ multiplex PCR reads. The data hold 300,000 to 350,000 distinct CDR3 sequences, with about 90% observed a single time. Input material: CD4+ T cells from PBMCs. The V and J genes are TRBV5-1 and TRBJ2-2; the D gene is possibly TRBD1 (5 bases). The TCR was taken from a human donor with multiple sclerosis. CDR3 amino acids: CASSLEGQANTGELFF. In nucleotides, the CDR3 is TGCGCCAGCAGCTTGGAGGGGCAGGCGAACACCGGGGAGCTGTTTTTT.